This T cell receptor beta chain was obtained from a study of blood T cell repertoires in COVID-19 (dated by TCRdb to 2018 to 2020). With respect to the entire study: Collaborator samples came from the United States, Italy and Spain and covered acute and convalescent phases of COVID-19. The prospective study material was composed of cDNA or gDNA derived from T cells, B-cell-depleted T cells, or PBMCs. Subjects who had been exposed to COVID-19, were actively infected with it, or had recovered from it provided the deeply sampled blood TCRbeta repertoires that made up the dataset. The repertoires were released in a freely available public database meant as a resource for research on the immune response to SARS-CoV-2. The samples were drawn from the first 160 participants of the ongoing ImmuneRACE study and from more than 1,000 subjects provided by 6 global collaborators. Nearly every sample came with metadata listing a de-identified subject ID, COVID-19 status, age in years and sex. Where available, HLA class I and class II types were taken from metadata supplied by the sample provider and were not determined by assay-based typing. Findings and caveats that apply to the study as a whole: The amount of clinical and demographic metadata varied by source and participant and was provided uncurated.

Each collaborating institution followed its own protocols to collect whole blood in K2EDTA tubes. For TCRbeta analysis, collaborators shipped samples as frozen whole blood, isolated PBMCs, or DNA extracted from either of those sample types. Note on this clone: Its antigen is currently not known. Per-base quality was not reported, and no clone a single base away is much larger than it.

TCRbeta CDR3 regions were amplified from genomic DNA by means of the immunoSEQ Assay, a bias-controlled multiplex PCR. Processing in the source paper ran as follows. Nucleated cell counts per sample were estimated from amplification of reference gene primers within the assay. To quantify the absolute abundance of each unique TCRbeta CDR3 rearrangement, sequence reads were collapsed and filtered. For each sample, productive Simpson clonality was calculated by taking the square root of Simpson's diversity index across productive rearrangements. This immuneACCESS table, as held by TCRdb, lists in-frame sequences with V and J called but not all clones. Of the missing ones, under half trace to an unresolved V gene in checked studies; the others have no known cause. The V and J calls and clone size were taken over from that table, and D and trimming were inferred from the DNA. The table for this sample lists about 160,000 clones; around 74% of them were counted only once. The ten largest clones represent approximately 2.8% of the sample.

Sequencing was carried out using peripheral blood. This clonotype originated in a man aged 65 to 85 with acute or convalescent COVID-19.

The CDR3 region: CATSDFRGLSGGVTDTQYF. In nucleotide form, the sequence is TGTGCCACCAGTGATTTTCGTGGGTTGTCGGGAGGAGTTACAGATACGCAGTATTTT. The sequence joins TRBV24-1 to TRBJ2-3, and 7 bases in between align with TRBD2. The CDR3 runs 19 residues from the cysteine to the phenylalanine. The entry retains the CDR3 DNA only, 57 bases that are in frame from base 1. V is pruned by 1 base and J by 3 bases, leaving 15 bases of the junction without a gene match. As encoded in the germline V gene, CDR1 is KGHDR while CDR2 is SFDVKD.